The 3 T cell receptor beta chains reported below all come from one sample, sequenced in a study of shared clonotypes between healthy human individuals. Sequenced by immunoSEQ multiplex PCR; TCRdb stores in-frame clones only, minus some. The profile shows over 400,000 clones, 95% to 97% of them singletons. Sequenced: naive CD4+ T cells sorted from blood. The sample's subset: CD45RA+ positively selected. The receptors derive from a woman in her 30s in good health.

This chain connects TRBV11-2 to TRBJ2-1; TRBD2 agrees at 10 bases. CDR1 and CDR2 from the germline V gene are SGHAT and FQNNGV. The V and J ends lost 1 base and 13 bases, in that order; junction bases with no gene match: 4. The CDR3 extends over 13 amino acids. The CDR3 DNA reads as TGTGCCAGCAGCTTAGTACTAGCGGGGCCCCAGTTCTTC. Translation: CASSLVLAGPQFF.

The chain carries TRBV10-1 and TRBJ2-2, with D possibly being TRBD1 (5 bases). Trimming left V 5 bases short and J 4 bases short, with 11 bases between. The germline gives CDR1 WNHNN, CDR2 SYGVQD (reference sequence). The CDR3 spans 14 residues. CDR3 DNA sequence: TGCGCCAGCAGTAGGAACCAGGGCACCGGGGAGCTGTTTTTT. This gives the protein CASSRNQGTGELFF.

This chain uses TRBV19 with TRBJ2-3; D is perhaps TRBD1 or TRBD2 (5 bases each). The germline V and J ends were trimmed by 3 bases and 6 bases, with 13 bases remaining between them. This CDR3 contains 14 residues. The V gene's germline CDR1 is LNHDA and CDR2 SQIVND (reference sequence). The CDR3 DNA follows: TGTGCCAGTAGTATGATCGACGGGGCGGATACGCAGTATTTT. Translated, it gives CASSMIDGADTQYF.